Listed below are T cell receptor beta chains from one sample, sequenced in a study of blood T cell repertoires in COVID-19. Sequencing was performed with immunoSEQ multiplex PCR; in TCRdb, only in-frame clones are kept and a portion is missing. The table records about 150,000 clones, around 85% of them present only once. Input material: peripheral blood. These receptors all come from a woman in her seventies with acute or convalescent COVID-19. CDR3s include the opening cysteine and the closing phenylalanine or tryptophan. D genes are given only for firm matches. Not every row has a clone size; where given, it reads once, few, many or a size class.

j_call clone_size v_call d_call cdr3_aa cdr3_nt
TRBJ1-6 . TRBV4-1 TRBD1 CASSQDLDRALSPLHF TGCGCCAGCAGCCAAGACTTGGACAGGGCTCTTTCACCCCTCCACTTT
TRBJ2-5 . TRBV18 TRBD2 CASSPRASGESETQYF TGTGCCAGCTCACCCCGTGCTAGCGGGGAGTCAGAGACCCAGTACTTC
TRBJ1-1 . TRBV29-1 . CSAKTGNTEAFF TGCAGCGCCAAGACAGGTAACACTGAAGCTTTCTTT
TRBJ1-2 . TRBV9 . CASSVASDGMKYGYTF TGTGCCAGCAGCGTAGCGTCAGACGGGATGAAATATGGCTACACCTTC
TRBJ2-1 once TRBV9 . CASSVGQTDEQFF TGTGCCAGCAGCGTAGGACAGACGGATGAGCAGTTCTTC
TRBJ1-4 . TRBV27 . CASSLFGNNEKLFF TGTGCCAGCAGTTTATTTGGCAATAATGAAAAACTGTTTTTT
TRBJ1-2 few TRBV7-9 TRBD1 CASSSPGQFNYGYTF TGTGCCAGCAGTTCACCGGGACAGTTTAACTATGGCTACACCTTC
TRBJ2-3 . TRBV11-2 . CASSPRPPGGFNTDTQYF TGTGCCAGCAGCCCTAGACCCCCCGGCGGATTCAACACAGATACGCAGTATTTT
TRBJ1-1 . TRBV29-1 . CSVGRENTEAFF TGCAGCGTTGGGAGGGAGAACACTGAAGCTTTCTTT
TRBJ1-3 . TRBV11-2 . CASSSDRNSGNTIYF TGTGCCAGCAGCTCCGACAGAAACTCTGGAAACACCATATATTTT
TRBJ1-6 . TRBV7-2 . CASSLAGRNSPLHF TGTGCCAGCAGCTTAGCGGGCAGAAATTCACCCCTCCACTTT
TRBJ1-5 once TRBV2 . CASRYSGGNNQPQHF TGTGCCAGCAGATACTCCGGGGGAAACAATCAGCCCCAGCATTTT
TRBJ2-3 . TRBV5-4 . CASSRVSGATDTQYF TGTGCCAGCAGCCGAGTTTCAGGGGCAACAGATACGCAGTATTTT
TRBJ1-1 . TRBV2 . CASRDRVMNTEAFF TGTGCCAGCAGGGACAGAGTAATGAACACTGAAGCTTTCTTT